The 21 T cell receptor beta chains given below trace back to one sample, sequenced in a study of cytomegalovirus exposure and HLA in healthy donors. Libraries were prepared by immunoSEQ multiplex PCR; TCRdb keeps only in-frame clonotypes and omits some of them. The table lists 200,000 to 250,000 clones, roughly 80% of them singletons. Sequencing used PBMCs. All receptors derive from a woman aged 18 to 35 in good health and CMV-seronegative.

The CDR3 loop reads CASSETRTGGYEQYF. The CDR3 DNA is TGTGCCAGCAGTGAAACCCGGACAGGGGGCTACGAGCAGTACTTC. The chain recombines TRBV25-1 with TRBJ2-7, with 10 bases fitting TRBD1. The germline V gene has CDR1 MGHDK and CDR2 SYGVNS. This CDR3 region has 15 residues. Trimming took 2 bases from V and 3 from J; bases not matched to a gene: 4.

V gene TRBV15 combines with J gene TRBJ1-2, with D tentatively TRBD1 (5 bases). Per germline, CDR1 LNHNV and CDR2 YYDKDF (reference sequence). This CDR3 is built from 16 residues. Trimming removed 2 bases from V and 7 bases from J, with 20 bases in between. The CDR3: CATSRPSGTIQSGYTF. CDR3 sequence (DNA): TGTGCCACCAGCAGACCTAGCGGGACGATCCAAAGTGGCTACACCTTC.

CDR3 nucleotide sequence: TGTGCCAGCAAGGGACAGGGCGTTCACGGGGAGCTGTTTTTT. Its protein product is CASKGQGVHGELFF. The genes are TRBV27 and TRBJ2-2, with 9 positions matching TRBD1. Per germline, CDR1 MNHEY and CDR2 SMNVEV (reference sequence). The CDR3 runs 14 residues. Trimming removed 7 bases from V and 7 bases from J; junction bases left unmatched: 7.

This chain uses TRBV2 with TRBJ2-7; no clear D. The germline V and J ends were trimmed by 2 bases and 1 base, with 9 bases remaining between them. This CDR3 comprises 14 residues. The V gene's germline CDR1 is SNHLY and CDR2 FYNNEI. CDR3 sequence: CASSEWQVSYEQYF. DNA for the CDR3: TGTGCCAGCAGTGAATGGCAGGTTTCCTACGAGCAGTACTTC.

The chain carries TRBV4-1 and TRBJ1-1; 8 positions agree with TRBD1. The V gene's germline CDR1 is MGHRA and CDR2 YSYEKL. There are 12 residues in the CDR3. Trimming cost V 3 bases and J 6 bases; bases outside gene matches: 0. CDR3 nucleotide sequence: TGCGCCAGCAGCCAGGGACAGGCTGAAGCTTTCTTT. Amino acids: CASSQGQAEAFF.

The chain employs TRBV7-8 and TRBJ1-2; D not certain. CDR3 length equals 14 residues. Between the trimmed V and J ends, which lost 2 bases and 2 bases, there was a span of 9 bases. Per the germline V gene, CDR1 is SGHVS and CDR2 is FQNEAQ. CDR3 in amino acids: CASSLTVVNYGYTF. For the CDR3, the DNA is TGTGCCAGCAGCTTAACAGTAGTAAACTATGGCTACACCTTC.

J is TRBJ2-4 and V is TRBV5-1; D is possibly TRBD1 (5 bases). The V gene's germline CDR1 is SGHRS and CDR2 YFSETQ. Trimming removed 0 bases from V and 6 bases from J, with 10 bases in between. This CDR3 is 14 amino acids long. CDR3 in DNA: TGCGCCAGCAGCTTGGAGGGGCTTGGAAACATTCAGTACTTC. It translates to CASSLEGLGNIQYF.

This clone turned up a few times. Other nucleotide sequences from this sample produce the same CDR3. The chain links TRBV15 to TRBJ1-4; D is undetermined. Germline assignment: CDR1 LNHNV and CDR2 YYDKDF (reference sequence). V dropped 0 bases and J dropped 8 bases, with 4 bases sitting between them. The CDR3 extends over 12 amino acids. The CDR3 here is CATSRDVEKLFF. CDR3 bases: TGTGCCACCAGCAGAGATGTAGAAAAACTGTTTTTT.

The chain recombines TRBV19 with TRBJ1-2; TRBD1 is a possible D gene (6 bases). The CDR3 runs to 15 residues. In germline, CDR1 is LNHDA, CDR2 SQIVND (reference sequence). The germline V and J ends were trimmed by 5 bases and 3 bases, with 16 bases remaining between them. CDR3 DNA sequence: TGTGCCAGTAGTCTCTTGGTGGGACATGACTATGGCTACACCTTC. Amino acid sequence: CASSLLVGHDYGYTF. The variable domain in full, completed from reference TRBV19 and TRBJ1-2, reads DGGITQSPKYLFRKEGQNVTLSCEQNLNHDAMYWYRQDPGQGLRLIYYSQIVNDFQKGDIAEGYSVSREKKESFPLTVTSAQKNPTAFYLCASSLLVGHDYGYTFGSGTRLTVV.

This chain joins TRBV6-1 and TRBJ2-1; D is possibly TRBD1 or TRBD2 (5 bases each). V was clipped by 2 bases and J by 5 bases, with 7 bases between them. This CDR3 region has 13 residues. The germline V gene encodes CDR1 MNHNS and CDR2 SASEGT. CDR3 nucleotide sequence: TGTGCCAGCAGTGAACAGGGACACAATGAGCAGTTCTTC. This codes for CASSEQGHNEQFF.

The chain couples TRBV2 to TRBJ1-5; D possibly corresponds to TRBD1 (5 bases). V lost 4 bases and J lost 1, with 8 bases in between. The CDR3 consists of 14 residues. CDR1 and CDR2 (germline): SNHLY, FYNNEI. The CDR3 spells CASSVGQSNQPQHF. CDR3 nucleotides: TGTGCCAGCAGTGTGGGGCAGAGCAATCAGCCCCAGCATTTT.

The chain couples TRBV2 to TRBJ2-5; possibly TRBD2 for D (6 bases). Per germline, CDR1 SNHLY and CDR2 FYNNEI. V shed 4 bases and J shed 1 base, with 13 bases lying between them. The CDR3 spans 15 residues. This CDR3 is CASSVERGTQETQYF. CDR3 DNA sequence: TGTGCCAGCAGTGTAGAACGGGGGACCCAAGAGACCCAGTACTTC.

V is TRBV2 and J is TRBJ1-1, with 7 bases lining up with TRBD1. The CDR3 has 15 amino acids. The germline V gene has CDR1 SNHLY and CDR2 FYNNEI. The V segment lost 4 bases and the J segment 0 bases; nucleotides outside the gene matches: 5. The CDR3 region has the DNA TGTGCCAGCAGTGCTCGGACAGGCCTGAACACTGAAGCTTTCTTT. This encodes CASSARTGLNTEAFF.

This chain joins TRBV18 and TRBJ2-7; 8 bases align to TRBD1. The ends lost 3 bases at V and 7 bases at J; junction bases unmatched: 5. There are 13 residues in the CDR3. The germline V gene has CDR1 KGHSH and CDR2 LQKENI. The CDR3 nucleotides are TGTGCCAGCTCACCGGCAGGGGGCGAGGAGCAGTACTTC. It is translated as CASSPAGGEEQYF. The whole variable domain, filled in from reference TRBV18 and TRBJ2-7, reads NAGVMQNPRHLVRRRGQEARLRCSPMKGHSHVYWYRQLPEEGLKFMVYLQKENIIDESGMPKERFSAEFPKEGPSILRIQQVVRGDSAAYFCASSPAGGEEQYFGPGTRLTVT.

This clone was recorded only once. The chain links TRBV9 to TRBJ2-3; D possibly corresponds to TRBD2 (6 bases). The CDR3 spans 12 residues. Trimming removed 5 bases from V and 9 bases from J, with 13 bases in between. Per the germline V gene, CDR1 is SGDLS and CDR2 is YYNGEE. CDR3 DNA: TGTGCCAGCAGTGATACGGAGGGGACGCAGTATTTT. Amino acids: CASSDTEGTQYF. The entire variable domain, with the rest obtained from reference TRBV9 and TRBJ2-3, is as follows: DSGVTQTPKHLITATGQRVTLRCSPRSGDLSVYWYQQSLDQGLQFLIQYYNGEERAKGNILERFSAQQFPDLHSELNLSSLELGDSALYFCASSDTEGTQYFGPGTRLTVL.

V is TRBV9 and J is TRBJ2-1; D gene unclear. The V end was cut by 0 bases, the J end by 9 bases, with 13 bases between. Germline-derived CDR1 and CDR2 are SGDLS and YYNGEE. This CDR3 contains 14 residues. Here the CDR3 DNA reads TGTGCCAGCAGCGTAGTAGGCGCGATGAGTGAGCAGTTCTTC. It translates to CASSVVGAMSEQFF.

V and J are TRBV9 and TRBJ2-3; D is tentatively TRBD1 or TRBD2 (5 bases each). Germline V gene data show CDR1 as SGDLS and CDR2 as YYNGEE. V was trimmed by 3 bases and J by 11 bases, leaving 13 bases between them. The CDR3 is 12 residues long. This chain's CDR3 is CASSEGTSLQYF. For the CDR3, the DNA is TGTGCCAGCAGCGAGGGGACGAGTTTGCAGTATTTT.

This chain connects TRBV5-1 to TRBJ1-1; 7 nucleotides agree with TRBD1. Germline values: CDR1 SGHRS, CDR2 YFSETQ. Trimming at V came to 2 bases and at J to 0 bases, leaving 10 bases not matched to a gene. The CDR3 extends over 17 amino acids. The CDR3 sequence: CASSFEQGNSMNTEAFF. As DNA, the CDR3 is TGCGCCAGCAGCTTCGAACAGGGGAATTCCATGAACACTGAAGCTTTCTTT.

J is TRBJ2-7 and V is TRBV6-6; the match to TRBD1 covers 11 bases. The CDR3 extends over 15 amino acids. From germline, CDR1 is MNHNY and CDR2 SVGAGI (reference sequence). The trim removed 7 bases at V and 3 bases at J, leaving 8 bases unmatched. In DNA form, the CDR3 reads TGTGCCAGCAATCGGACAGGGGGCGACCGCTACGAGCAGTACTTC. It is translated as CASNRTGGDRYEQYF.

The chain uses TRBV7-9 and TRBJ1-5; no definite D call. The germline V gene encodes CDR1 SEHNR and CDR2 FQNEAQ (reference sequence). V lost 3 bases to trimming and J lost 0 bases, with 12 bases between them. The CDR3 has 16 amino acids. The CDR3 sequence: CASSFSKTDSNQPQHF. CDR3 bases: TGTGCCAGCAGCTTTTCCAAGACTGATAGCAATCAGCCCCAGCATTTT.

The chain carries TRBV27 and TRBJ2-7, with 10 bases lining up with TRBD2. Trimming took 5 bases from V and 4 from J; bases not matched to a gene: 8. The CDR3 sequence is 15 residues long. CDR1 is MNHEY, CDR2 SMNVEV, per germline (reference sequence). This CDR3 reads CASSRSSGSKYEQYF. The CDR3 DNA reads TGTGCCAGCAGTAGGTCTAGCGGGAGCAAATACGAGCAGTACTTC.